This T cell receptor beta chain originates from a study of shared clonotypes between healthy human individuals. Study findings and constraints: Clonotype sharing levels among donors were expected to vary with sequencing depth.

Comments on this clone: Its antigen is as yet unknown.

The germline gives CDR1 ENHRY, CDR2 SYGVKD. The germline V and J ends were trimmed by 10 bases and 1 base, with 11 bases remaining between them. The CDR3 consists of 13 residues. Clones were sequenced by immunoSEQ multiplex PCR, and TCRdb holds only the in-frame ones, with some missing. The data contain fewer than 650,000 clones, around three quarters of them singletons. The sample was PBMCs. The TCR originated in a woman aged 40-49 years in good health. Some clones in this sample may be carry-over from other donors' samples. The chain carries TRBV10-3 and TRBJ2-1; possible D gene TRBD2, 6 bases. The CDR3 region has the DNA TGTGCCAACTCGCGGGATTCCTACAATGAGCAGTTCTTC. Amino acids: CANSRDSYNEQFF.